This is a list of T cell receptor beta chains from one sample in a study of cytomegalovirus exposure and HLA in healthy donors. This table comes from immunoSEQ multiplex PCR, and its TCRdb copy is limited to in-frame clones, with some not included. Among fewer than 150,000 clones, over 70% were seen once, and the ten largest hold 2.2%. Sequenced material: PBMCs. The receptors here all came from a man younger than 40 in good health and CMV-seronegative. Each CDR3 is given with its conserved first and last residue. Each record gives: D gene, J gene, clone size, V gene, CDR3 DNA, CDR3 protein. A D gene is named only where the DNA matches it firmly. Some rows mark clone size as missing; the rest say once, few, many or name a class of expanded clone.

TRBD1 TRBJ1-5 few TRBV5-1 TGCGCCAGCAGCTCCGGGACAGGGGGCCGACAGCCCCAGCATTTT CASSSGTGGRQPQHF
NA TRBJ1-3 once TRBV19 TGTGCCAGTAGTAGTGAGAGCATTGGAAACACCATATATTTT CASSSESIGNTIYF
TRBD2 TRBJ2-1 NA TRBV6-4 TGTGCCAGCAGTAGTCCTAGCGGGAGGGCCTTCAATGAGCAGTTCTTC CASSSPSGRAFNEQFF
NA TRBJ2-3 NA TRBV6-6 TGTGCCAGCAGTGCTAGTAATACGCAGTATTTT CASSASNTQYF
TRBD2 TRBJ2-7 NA TRBV6-5 TGTGCCAGCAGTTACTCCCGAAATAGCGGGAGCTACGAGCAGTACTTC CASSYSRNSGSYEQYF
NA TRBJ1-5 once TRBV28 TGTGCCAGCAGTTTTCTGGGGGGATCAAATCAGCCCCAGCATTTT CASSFLGGSNQPQHF
NA TRBJ1-2 NA TRBV28 TGTGCCAGCAGTTTACCCTTGCGGGGCTACACCTTC CASSLPLRGYTF
TRBD2 TRBJ2-3 NA TRBV4-2 TGTGCCAGCAGCCAAGGCCTAGCGGGAGGGCTATCAGATACGCAGTATTTT CASSQGLAGGLSDTQYF
NA TRBJ2-5 NA TRBV7-2 TGTGCCAGCAGCTCAAAATTCGGGAATTGGGAGACCCAGTACTTC CASSSKFGNWETQYF
TRBD2 TRBJ2-1 few TRBV6-1 TGTGCCAGCAGTGAAAGACTAGCGGGAAGGGATGAGCAGTTCTTC CASSERLAGRDEQFF
NA TRBJ2-2 NA TRBV9 TGTGCCAGCAGCGCCAGCCGGGACTCCCTTGGTACCGGGGAGCTGTTTTTT CASSASRDSLGTGELFF
TRBD1 TRBJ2-7 NA TRBV9 TGTGCCAGCAGCGTAGGGGACAGGGGGGTCTATGAGCAGTACTTC CASSVGDRGVYEQYF
NA TRBJ1-1 NA TRBV7-2 TGTGCCAGCAGCCGACAGGAAAACACTGAAGCTTTCTTT CASSRQENTEAFF
NA TRBJ2-7 NA TRBV28 TGTGCCAGCAGCCCCGACGGCCAGGTAACCTACGAGCAGTACTTC CASSPDGQVTYEQYF
NA TRBJ1-1 few TRBV29-1 TGCAGCGTGCGAACAGCGGCGGACACTGAAGCTTTCTTT CSVRTAADTEAFF
NA TRBJ1-5 NA TRBV6-5 TGTGCCAGCAGTTTAGAGTATAGCAATCAGCCCCAGCATTTT CASSLEYSNQPQHF
TRBD1 TRBJ1-1 NA TRBV29-1 TGCAGCGTTGGGTCAATCGGGCAGGGGGGAGCTTTCTTT CSVGSIGQGGAFF
TRBD2 TRBJ2-1 NA TRBV7-9 TGTGCCAGCAGGCCTCGGACTAGCAACAATGAGCAGTTCTTC CASRPRTSNNEQFF
TRBD2 TRBJ2-1 NA TRBV7-9 TGTGCCAGCAGCTTAGGGGGCGCTAGCGGAGCCTACAATGAGCAGTTCTTC CASSLGGASGAYNEQFF
NA TRBJ2-1 NA TRBV7-7 TGTGCTAGCAGCTTAGCCGGGAGTGGGAATGAGCAGTTCTTC CASSLAGSGNEQFF
NA TRBJ1-2 once TRBV29-1 TGCAGCGTTGAAGATGAGACGGCACCCGGGTGCACCTTC CSVEDETAPGCTF
NA TRBJ1-4 NA TRBV28 TGTGCCAGCAGTAGTAGAACAACTAATGAAAAACTGTTTTTT CASSSRTTNEKLFF
NA TRBJ2-1 NA TRBV5-1 TGCGCCAGCAGCCAACCCGGGCTAGCGCCCCCAAGCTCCTACAATGAGCAGTTCTTC CASSQPGLAPPSSYNEQFF
TRBD2 TRBJ2-1 NA TRBV13 TGTGCCAGCAGCCCTACTAGCGGGGGTAACAATGAGCAGTTCTTC CASSPTSGGNNEQFF
TRBD2 TRBJ2-3 NA TRBV11-3 TGTGCCAGCAGCTTTGGGCGGGAGTTACAATATTTT CASSFGRELQYF
NA TRBJ2-2 NA TRBV25-1 TGTGCCAGCAGTGCCCCGGGACTTTCGGGCGGGGAGCTGTTTTTT CASSAPGLSGGELFF
TRBD2 TRBJ2-3 NA TRBV28 TGTGCCAGCAAAGCCCTAGCGGTCACAGATACGCAGTATTTT CASKALAVTDTQYF
NA TRBJ1-1 NA TRBV7-9 TGTGCCAGCAGCTTAAGGGGGGGCCCTATTGAAGCTTTCTTT CASSLRGGPIEAFF
NA TRBJ1-2 NA TRBV6-6 TGTGCCAGCAGTTCGTCTGGGAGTCCCGTCTATGGCTACACCTTC CASSSSGSPVYGYTF
TRBD1 TRBJ2-1 NA TRBV7-2 TGTGCCAGCAGCTACGGACAGCAGGGGGCTGGTGAGCAGTTCTTC CASSYGQQGAGEQFF
TRBD2 TRBJ2-1 NA TRBV4-2 TGTGCCAGCAGCCAAGAGGCTAGCGGGAGTACGGATGAGCAGTTCTTC CASSQEASGSTDEQFF
NA TRBJ2-7 NA TRBV27 TGTGCCAGCAGCCGCGTCGGGAGTGGCTCCTACGAGCAGTACTTC CASSRVGSGSYEQYF
NA TRBJ2-7 NA TRBV10-3 TGTGCCATCAGTGAACGGCAGAGCCGGGCGGGAATCGAGCAGTACTTC CAISERQSRAGIEQYF
NA TRBJ1-2 few TRBV19 TGTGCCAGTAGTACAGACTACTATGGCTACACCTTC CASSTDYYGYTF
NA TRBJ1-5 NA TRBV27 TGTGCCAGCAGTTTATCTTCCCTTAGTAATCAGCCCCAGCATTTT CASSLSSLSNQPQHF
NA TRBJ2-1 NA TRBV11-1 TGTGCCAGCAGCTTAGCGTTCAGCTCCTACAATGAGCAGTTCTTC CASSLAFSSYNEQFF
NA TRBJ2-7 NA TRBV11-2 TGTGCCAGCAGCTTCGGACAGTCCTACGAGCAGTACTTC CASSFGQSYEQYF
NA TRBJ1-1 NA TRBV19 TGTGCCAGTCAGGGTCCGAACACTGAAGCTTTCTTT CASQGPNTEAFF
NA TRBJ1-5 NA TRBV4-3 TGCGCCAGCAGCCAAGAGAAGTTCAGTCATAATCAGCCCCAGCATTTT CASSQEKFSHNQPQHF
NA TRBJ1-1 few TRBV28 TGTGCCAGTCGGGGAGCGGTGAACACTGAAGCTTTCTTT CASRGAVNTEAFF
TRBD1 TRBJ1-2 few TRBV6-6 TGTGCCAGCAGTCCCCCAGGGGGCCACTATGGCTACACCTTC CASSPPGGHYGYTF
NA TRBJ1-2 NA TRBV30 TGTCTGTCCTCGGACATAGGCTACACCTTC CLSSDIGYTF
NA TRBJ2-3 NA TRBV11-3 TGTGCCAGCAGCGCGGGCCTAGCCTTAAACACAGATACGCAGTATTTT CASSAGLALNTDTQYF
NA TRBJ1-5 NA TRBV23-1 TGCGCCAGCAGTGCCGGGACCCAGCATTTT CASSAGTQHF
TRBD1 TRBJ2-3 once TRBV11-2 TGTGCCAGCAGCCCCGACAGGGTAGGCACAGATACGCAGTATTTT CASSPDRVGTDTQYF
TRBD1 TRBJ1-1 many TRBV27 TGTGCCAGCAGTTTTGTGGACAGGGTCACTGAAGCTTTCTTT CASSFVDRVTEAFF
NA TRBJ1-2 NA TRBV6-5 TGTGCCAGCACGAGGCGGGGGGGTTATGGCTACACCTTC CASTRRGGYGYTF
NA TRBJ1-1 NA TRBV5-1 TGCGCCAGCAGCTTGGTGGGGGGGGACACTGAAGCTTTCTTT CASSLVGGDTEAFF
TRBD1 TRBJ1-5 NA TRBV30 TGTGCCTGGGGGACAGGGGGACAGCCCCAGCATTTT CAWGTGGQPQHF
NA TRBJ1-5 NA TRBV5-8 TGTGCCAGCAGCTCCGGGACAAATATGTTTCAGCCCCAGCATTTT CASSSGTNMFQPQHF
NA TRBJ1-2 NA TRBV5-1 TGCGCCAGCAGCTTGGCCGGGGGGGGAGGCTACACCTTC CASSLAGGGGYTF
NA TRBJ2-7 NA TRBV7-9 TGTGCCAGCAGCGCGTCCGGGACATTACACGAGCAGTACTTC CASSASGTLHEQYF